This T cell receptor beta chain emerged from a study of control samples from healthy donors and cancer patients. Using immunoSEQ multiplex PCR, the repertoire was profiled, and TCRdb retains in-frame clones only, with some absent. Here the sample spans about 89,000 clones, approximately 86% being singletons. V lost 3 bases to trimming and J lost 3 bases; unmatched junction nucleotides: 7. This CDR3 region has 15 residues. The V gene's germline CDR1 is SGHRS and CDR2 YFSETQ. There are a few counts of this clone. This receptor was taken from a man aged 25-45 years in good health. Input material: blood. The chain couples TRBV5-1 to TRBJ2-5, with TRBD1 matching 8 bases. The CDR3 nucleotides read TGCGCCAGCAGCTCCCCTCCGACAGGGGAAGAGACCCAGTACTTC. Translated, it gives CASSSPPTGEETQYF.